This TCR beta chain was obtained from a study of shared clonotypes between healthy human individuals. Study-level information: Each donor contributed plates that comprised three CD4 naive, three CD4 memory, two CD8 naive and one CD8 memory. Points from the study as a whole: Relative to clonotypes present in all four donors, those not shared had lower generation probabilities.

CD8 cells regarded as naive lacked CD45RO, were positively chosen for CCR7, and omitted terminally differentiated effector memory CD45RA+ cells. There are 17 residues in the CDR3. The V and J ends lost 4 bases and 2 bases, in that order; junction bases with no gene match: 16. Germline-derived CDR1 and CDR2 are GTSNPN and SVGIG (reference sequence). Concerning this clone itself: Its specificity is unknown.

The table came from immunoSEQ multiplex PCR; TCRdb's copy has only in-frame clones and leaves some out. The sample shows millions of clones, approximately 94% of them seen only once. The rearrangement links TRBV30 to TRBJ2-5, with TRBD1 identical over 7 bases. Sample: naive CD8+ T cells sorted from blood. The source of this sequence is a young man in good health. The CDR3 is CAWNPDNRDRFQETQYF. CDR3 DNA sequence: TGTGCCTGGAATCCAGATAACCGGGACAGATTTCAAGAGACCCAGTACTTC.